This T cell receptor (beta chain) was captured by sequencing in a study of blood T cell repertoires in COVID-19. Per the original methods: Using reference gene primer amplification, nucleated cell counts were estimated. Sequenced by immunoSEQ multiplex PCR; TCRdb stores in-frame clones only, minus some. The V and J calls and the clone size are those of that table, but D and trimming were determined from the DNA. The sample includes roughly 200,000 clones, less than 90% of them seen just once. The germline V gene encodes CDR1 KGHSH and CDR2 LQKENI. Trimming stripped 1 base from V and 5 bases from J, with 15 bases between. The length of the CDR3 is 16 residues.

V usage is TRBV18 and J usage is TRBJ2-4, with TRBD1 as a possible D gene (5 bases). The receptor was derived from a woman under 40 who had been exposed to COVID-19. Sequences were obtained from PBMCs or T cells enriched from blood (not recorded which). The CDR3 loop reads CASSPRTTGAENIQYF. The CDR3 DNA follows: TGTGCCAGCTCACCACGTACAACAGGAGCAGAAAACATTCAGTACTTC.